This TCR beta chain was documented in a study of naive and memory T cell subsets. Study findings and constraints: Findings for naive and memory subsets could not be checked against ground truth.

The beta constant-region primer was an equimolar mix of two oligonucleotides covering TRBC1 and TRBC2. A 12-nucleotide UMI and the SP2 primer were added to the cDNA 3' end by oligonucleotide ligation. TCRdb called the UMI-ligation and nested PCR reads again in MiXCR, with one record for every CDR3 protein. The data hold some 150,000 distinct CDR3 sequences, with 17% observed a single time. This clonotype was found a few times. What it recognizes is unknown. The CDR3 runs 16 residues. V gave up 3 bases and J gave up 5 bases, with 19 bases separating them. The source material was naive CD4+ T cells from blood. This rearrangement joins TRBV12-3 or TRBV12-4 to TRBJ2-5; D is undetermined. This sequence was found in a human donor in good health. The CDR3 region is CASSFWTPPAAETQYF. The CDR3 DNA reads as TGTGCCAGCAGTTTTTGGACCCCTCCCGCGGCGGAGACCCAGTACTTC.